The 23 T cell receptor beta chains below come from one sample, sequenced in a study of blood T cell repertoires in COVID-19. Here immunoSEQ multiplex PCR was the method, and the copy in TCRdb shows in-frame clones only, minus some. The sample carries roughly 380,000 clones, 81% recorded once. The sequenced sample consisted of peripheral blood. Source of these receptors: a human donor with acute or convalescent COVID-19. The donor label of this sample is uncertain.

This clone showed up just a few times. V usage is TRBV5-1 and J usage is TRBJ2-1; 10 bases line up with TRBD2. Germline CDR1 and CDR2: SGHRS and YFSETQ. The CDR3 sequence is 17 residues long. J lost 3 bases, V lost 3 bases, and 9 bases had no gene match. The CDR3 reads CASSYGTSGALYNEQFF. Here the CDR3 DNA reads TGCGCCAGCAGCTATGGAACTAGCGGGGCTCTCTACAATGAGCAGTTCTTC.

The chain joins TRBV11-3 to TRBJ1-6, with no clear D. The V gene lost 3 bases and the J gene lost 8 bases, with 8 bases spanning the gap. CDR1 SGHNT and CDR2 YENEEA come from the germline V gene. The CDR3 loop spans 13 amino acids. The CDR3 sequence: CASSLRIDSPLHF. CDR3 DNA: TGTGCCAGCAGCTTGAGAATAGATTCACCCCTCCACTTT.

The rearrangement uses TRBV4-1 and TRBJ1-2; 10 bases fit TRBD1. The V and J ends lost 3 bases and 1 base, in that order; junction bases with no gene match: 8. The V gene's germline CDR1 is MGHRA and CDR2 YSYEKL. CDR3 length equals 17 residues. The CDR3 loop reads CASSQISGTGVNYGYTF. The CDR3 DNA is TGCGCCAGCAGCCAGATTTCCGGGACAGGGGTTAACTATGGCTACACCTTC.

The rearrangement links TRBV7-2 to TRBJ1-1; tentative D call: TRBD1 (6 bases). V lost 6 bases and J lost 3, with 11 bases in between. CDR1 and CDR2 from the germline V gene are SGHTA and FQGNSA. This CDR3 is 13 amino acids long. The CDR3 reads CASRAQGYTEAFF. In nucleotides, the CDR3 is TGTGCCAGCAGGGCGCAGGGGTACACTGAAGCTTTCTTT.

V and J are TRBV12-3 or TRBV12-4 and TRBJ2-5, with D perhaps matching TRBD1 (6 bases). The V gene lost 7 bases and the J gene lost 1 base, with 10 bases spanning the gap. This CDR3 spans 13 amino acids. The CDR3 reads CASTPDSQETQYF. The CDR3 bases are TGTGCCAGCACCCCGGACAGCCAAGAGACCCAGTACTTC.

This chain connects TRBV7-2 to TRBJ1-3, with a tentative D call TRBD1 (5 bases). V lost 1 base, J lost 4 bases, and 11 bases lay in between. Looked up from germline, CDR1 is SGHTA and CDR2 is FQGNSA. CDR3 length: 15 residues. CDR3 coding DNA: TGTGCCAGCAGCTTAGGCGGGGGATCCGGAAACACCATATATTTT. It is translated as CASSLGGGSGNTIYF. The whole variable domain, filled in from reference TRBV7-2 and TRBJ1-3, reads GAGVSQSPSNKVTEKGKDVELRCDPISGHTALYWYRQSLGQGLEFLIYFQGNSAPDKSGLPSDRFSAERTGGSVSTLTIQRTQQEDSAVYLCASSLGGGSGNTIYFGEGSWLTVV.

This rearrangement joins TRBV2 to TRBJ2-7; D may be TRBD2 (5 bases). The CDR3 totals 13 residues. Germline assignment: CDR1 SNHLY and CDR2 FYNNEI. V was clipped by 6 bases and J by 5 bases, with 14 bases between them. In DNA, the CDR3 is TGTGCCAGCAGCGCCCACGGGGTCCACGAGCAGTACTTC. Protein product: CASSAHGVHEQYF.

The chain recombines TRBV5-1 with TRBJ1-1; TRBD1 agrees at 9 bases. This CDR3 region has 16 residues. V gave up 5 bases and J gave up 1 base; unmatched junction bases: 9. Germline V lookup: CDR1 SGHRS, CDR2 YFSETQ. This CDR3 is CASRPTLGQGNTEAFF. CDR3 coding DNA: TGCGCCAGCAGGCCTACCCTGGGACAGGGGAACACTGAAGCTTTCTTT.

Only a few counts were recorded for this clone. Other nucleotide sequences in the sample specify the same CDR3. V and J are TRBV6-5 and TRBJ2-1; 8 bases map to TRBD2. Per germline, CDR1 MNHEY and CDR2 SVGAGI. CDR3 length: 15 amino acids. The V and J ends lost 0 bases and 4 bases, in that order; junction bases with no gene match: 2. Written as DNA, the CDR3 is TGTGCCAGCAGTTACTCCGGGACTAGTTACAATGAGCAGTTCTTC. It specifies CASSYSGTSYNEQFF.

The genes are TRBV4-2 and TRBJ1-4; no clear D. This CDR3 region has 16 residues. CDR1 LGHNA and CDR2 YNFKEQ come from the germline V gene. The V end lost 1 base, the J end lost 0 bases, and 9 bases lay between the germline ends. The chain's CDR3 is CASSQGEGATNEKLFF. The DNA of the CDR3 is TGTGCCAGCAGCCAAGGAGAGGGTGCAACTAATGAAAAACTGTTTTTT.

This clone was seen only a few times. V is TRBV24-1 and J is TRBJ2-1, with D possibly matching TRBD2 (5 bases). CDR1 and CDR2 (germline): KGHDR, SFDVKD. V was pared by 5 bases and J by 9 bases, with 16 bases between. The CDR3 has 14 residues. The CDR3 is CATSAPREPGEQFF. CDR3 coding DNA: TGTGCCACCAGTGCCCCGAGGGAGCCGGGTGAGCAGTTCTTC.

The chain recombines TRBV24-1 with TRBJ1-2; possibly TRBD1 for D (6 bases). The CDR3 spans 13 residues. Trimming removed 4 bases from V and 6 bases from J, with 11 bases in between. Germline V gene data show CDR1 as KGHDR and CDR2 as SFDVKD. The CDR3 reads CATSDLDRNGYTF. The CDR3 bases are TGTGCCACCAGTGACCTAGACAGGAATGGCTACACCTTC.

Here the CDR3 reads CASSQDLLAIQQYF. The CDR3 DNA is TGTGCCAGCAGCCAAGATCTACTAGCTATCCAGCAGTACTTC. The V and J genes are TRBV3-1 (or the pseudogene TRBV3-2) and TRBJ2-7; tentatively, D is TRBD2 (6 bases). Germline V gene lookup returns CDR1 LGHDT and CDR2 YNNKEL (reference sequence). The CDR3 covers 14 residues. The V and J ends lost 0 bases and 8 bases respectively, with 14 bases between them.

There are a few counts of this clone. The chain couples TRBV12-3 or TRBV12-4 to TRBJ1-2; 7 nucleotides line up with TRBD1. The trim removed 2 bases at V and 4 bases at J, leaving 1 base unmatched. This CDR3 spans 13 amino acids. The CDR3 nucleotides are TGTGCCAGCAGTTTATCAGGGGGCTATGGCTACACCTTC. Its translation: CASSLSGGYGYTF.

The CDR3 loop is CASSLPGQGVFGYTF. CDR3 DNA sequence: TGTGCCAGCAGCTTACCGGGACAGGGAGTTTTTGGCTACACCTTC. The chain uses TRBV11-2 and TRBJ1-2; 9 bases agree with TRBD1. V was pared by 2 bases and J by 7 bases, with 8 bases of the junction left unmatched. This CDR3 has 15 amino acids. Germline-derived CDR1 and CDR2 are SGHAT and FQNNGV.

This clone was observed once. The chain joins TRBV29-1 to TRBJ1-2, with D unclear. Germline values: CDR1 SQVTM, CDR2 ANQGSEA. This CDR3 is 13 amino acids long. Trimming removed 6 bases at V and 2 bases at J, with 13 bases between. The CDR3 DNA sequence: TGCAGCGTCGGTCCCAACCCAAACTATGGCTACACCTTC. Translation gives CSVGPNPNYGYTF. The full variable domain, in which reference TRBV29-1 and TRBJ1-2 provide the parts outside the CDR3, is SAVISQKPSRDICQRGTSLTIQCQVDSQVTMMFWYRQQPGQSLTLIATANQGSEATYESGFVIDKFPISRPNLTFSTLTVSNMSPEDSSIYLCSVGPNPNYGYTFGSGTRLTVV.

This rearrangement joins TRBV28 to TRBJ1-1; D may be TRBD1 (6 bases). CDR3 length: 15 residues. Trimming cost V 2 bases and J 4 bases, with 14 bases left between them. Germline V gives CDR1 MDHEN, CDR2 SYDVKM. CDR3 in amino acids: CASSLRGEGGTEAFF. The CDR3 DNA follows: TGTGCCAGCAGTTTAAGGGGGGAGGGAGGCACTGAAGCTTTCTTT.

Remarks on this clone: At one of its ends the junction is not consistent with the germline gene, which may arise from a read error. The V call is TRBV5-1, the J call TRBJ1-1, with a possible D match to TRBD1 (6 bases). Germline CDR1 and CDR2: SGHRS and YFSETQ. This CDR3 has 14 amino acids. The DNA for the CDR3 is TGCGCCAGCAGCTCCGGGACATTGGCCTCTGAACCTTTCTTT. Protein sequence: CASSSGTLASEPFF.

The rearrangement joins TRBV30 to TRBJ1-1; D is ambiguous. V dropped 2 bases and J dropped 1 base, with 5 bases sitting between them. Looked up from germline, CDR1 is GTSNPN and CDR2 is SVGIG (reference sequence). The CDR3 spans 12 residues. The CDR3 DNA reads as TGTGCCTGGAGTAGGAGGAACACTGAAGCTTTCTTT. This translates into CAWSRRNTEAFF.

The chain has TRBV7-9 and TRBJ2-6, with 9 bases aligning to TRBD1. Germline CDR1 reads SEHNR; CDR2 reads FQNEAQ (reference sequence). CDR3 size: 19 residues. J was trimmed by 2 bases and V by 4 bases; bases with no gene match: 12. CDR3 protein: CASSSTRDREIPGANVLTF. CDR3 bases: TGTGCCAGCAGCTCAACTAGGGACAGGGAAATTCCTGGGGCCAACGTCCTGACTTTC.

The genes are TRBV18 and TRBJ1-1, with D perhaps matching TRBD1 (5 bases). V was trimmed by 5 bases and J by 4 bases, leaving 14 bases between them. Per the germline V gene, CDR1 is KGHSH and CDR2 is LQKENI. The CDR3 sequence is 14 residues long. CDR3 in amino acids: CASSSSRGTTEAFF. As DNA, the CDR3 is TGTGCCAGCTCATCCAGTCGGGGGACCACTGAAGCTTTCTTT.

The V and J genes are TRBV15 and TRBJ2-1, with 11 bases matching TRBD2. The V and J ends lost 0 bases and 10 bases, in that order; junction bases with no gene match: 11. The CDR3 runs 17 residues. Germline-derived CDR1 and CDR2 are LNHNV and YYDKDF (reference sequence). CDR3 sequence (DNA): TGTGCCACCAGCAGAGATCCACTAACAGGACTAGCGGGCGAGCAGTTCTTC. Amino acids: CATSRDPLTGLAGEQFF. The full variable domain, rest sourced from reference TRBV15 and TRBJ2-1, is DAMVIQNPRYQVTQFGKPVTLSCSQTLNHNVMYWYQQKSSQAPKLLFHYYDKDFNNEADTPDNFQSRRPNTSFCFLDIRSPGLGDTAMYLCATSRDPLTGLAGEQFFGPGTRLTVL.

This clone was counted between two and nine times. The chain is built from TRBV11-2 and TRBJ2-1; a possible D gene is TRBD2 (5 bases). The germline gives CDR1 SGHAT, CDR2 FQNNGV. V lost 1 base and J 13 bases, leaving 11 bases between the germline ends. CDR3 length: 12 amino acids. CDR3 DNA: TGTGCCAGCAGCTTAGGTGGGAGTGGACAGTTCTTC. It is translated as CASSLGGSGQFF. The full variable domain, with the rest looked up from reference TRBV11-2 and TRBJ2-1, is EAGVAQSPRYKIIEKRQSVAFWCNPISGHATLYWYQQILGQGPKLLIQFQNNGVVDDSQLPKDRFSAERLKGVDSTLKIQPAKLEDSAVYLCASSLGGSGQFFGPGTRLTVL.